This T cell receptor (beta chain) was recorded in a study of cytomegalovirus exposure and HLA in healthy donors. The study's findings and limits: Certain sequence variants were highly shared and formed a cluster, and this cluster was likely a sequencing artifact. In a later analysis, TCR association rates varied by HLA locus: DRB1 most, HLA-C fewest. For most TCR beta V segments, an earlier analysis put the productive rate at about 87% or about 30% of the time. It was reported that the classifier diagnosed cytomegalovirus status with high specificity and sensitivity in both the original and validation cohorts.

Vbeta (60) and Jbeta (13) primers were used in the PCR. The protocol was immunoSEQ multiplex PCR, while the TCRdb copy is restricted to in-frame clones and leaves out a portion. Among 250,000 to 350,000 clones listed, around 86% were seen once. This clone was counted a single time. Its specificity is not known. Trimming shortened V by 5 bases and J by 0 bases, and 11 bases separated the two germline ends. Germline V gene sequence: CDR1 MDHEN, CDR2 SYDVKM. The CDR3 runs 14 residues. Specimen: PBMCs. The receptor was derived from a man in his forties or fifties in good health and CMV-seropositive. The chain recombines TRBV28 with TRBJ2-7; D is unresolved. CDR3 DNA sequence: TGTGCCAGCAGTCCGCTACAGAACTCCTACGAGCAGTACTTC. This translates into CASSPLQNSYEQYF.